This T cell receptor beta chain was captured by sequencing in a study of human thymus T cells. V dropped 5 bases and J dropped 2 bases, with 6 bases sitting between them. There are 12 residues in the CDR3. CDR1 MDHEN and CDR2 SYDVKM come from the germline V gene. Data came from immunoSEQ multiplex PCR; TCRdb stores just in-frame clones and leaves some out. The repertoire holds tens of thousands of clones, with over 85% as singletons. The sequencing input was blood. The TCR sequence derives from a boy in the first two years of life with a congenital heart defect but otherwise immunologically healthy. This chain connects TRBV28 to TRBJ1-2, with D possibly TRBD1 on 6 matching bases. Here the CDR3 DNA reads TGTGCCAGCAGTACAGGGAACTATGGCTACACCTTC. It is translated as CASSTGNYGYTF.